The 3 T cell receptor beta chains below were found in one sample sequenced in a study of response to subunit inactivated influenza vaccine. MiXCR was run by TCRdb on the RT-PCR reads, yielding one entry per CDR3 protein. Among roughly 630,000 distinct CDR3 sequences listed, 12% to 15% were seen once. Sequencing was performed on PBMCs from blood, taken 14 to 15 days before vaccination. The receptor set was obtained from a man aged 45-65 years who received an inactivated influenza vaccine.

V is TRBV14 and J is TRBJ1-1, with D possibly TRBD1 on 5 matching bases. V dropped 3 bases and J dropped 10 bases, with 15 bases sitting between them. This CDR3 has 13 residues. Germline-derived CDR1 and CDR2 are SGHDN and FVKESK. Here the CDR3 DNA reads TGTGCCAGCAGCCATGTGCAGGGTGAAGGAGCTTTCTTT. It is translated as CASSHVQGEGAFF.

This clonotype was detected only a few times. The V call is TRBV7-8, the J call TRBJ2-3; 12 bases are shared with TRBD1. The V segment lost 3 bases and the J segment 7 bases; nucleotides outside the gene matches: 8. Per germline, CDR1 SGHVS and CDR2 FQNEAQ. The CDR3 spans 16 residues. The CDR3, as DNA: TGTGCCAGCAGCTTTCCCGGGGACAGGGGGCAAAATACGCAGTATTTT. Residues: CASSFPGDRGQNTQYF.

There are a few counts of this clonotype. J is TRBJ1-3 and V is TRBV28; D possibly corresponds to TRBD1 (5 bases). Trimming stripped 5 bases from V and 0 bases from J, with 8 bases between. The CDR3 loop spans 14 amino acids. Per germline, CDR1 MDHEN and CDR2 SYDVKM. CDR3 region: CASSPGNSGNTIYF. Written as DNA, the CDR3 is TGTGCCAGCAGTCCAGGGAACTCTGGAAACACCATATATTTT.